Ten or more counts support the clone carrying this T cell receptor (beta chain). Uncontrolled infection, other autoimmune disease, pregnancy and lactation each barred patients from inclusion. RNA transcripts gave rise to amplified TCR beta CDR3 regions. HTBI primers drove first-round RT-PCR of the TCR CDR3. TCRdb fed the multiplex PCR reads into MiXCR, producing one record per CDR3 protein. Among some 550,000 distinct CDR3 sequences listed, around 20% were seen once. The source of the sample is a study of T cells in Graves' hyperthyroidism and ophthalmopathy. CDR3 length: 15 amino acids. The germline CDR1 and CDR2 sequences are DFQATT and SNEGSKA (reference sequence). Between the trimmed V and J ends, which lost 0 bases and 1 base, there was a span of 12 bases.

This clonotype was obtained from a man aged 18 to 30 with Graves' hyperthyroidism. V is TRBV20-1 and J is TRBJ1-1; TRBD1 is a possible D gene (6 bases). The source material was blood. Here the CDR3 reads CSARDWGLQNTEAFF. CDR3 DNA sequence: TGCAGTGCTAGAGATTGGGGGCTTCAGAACACTGAAGCTTTCTTT.